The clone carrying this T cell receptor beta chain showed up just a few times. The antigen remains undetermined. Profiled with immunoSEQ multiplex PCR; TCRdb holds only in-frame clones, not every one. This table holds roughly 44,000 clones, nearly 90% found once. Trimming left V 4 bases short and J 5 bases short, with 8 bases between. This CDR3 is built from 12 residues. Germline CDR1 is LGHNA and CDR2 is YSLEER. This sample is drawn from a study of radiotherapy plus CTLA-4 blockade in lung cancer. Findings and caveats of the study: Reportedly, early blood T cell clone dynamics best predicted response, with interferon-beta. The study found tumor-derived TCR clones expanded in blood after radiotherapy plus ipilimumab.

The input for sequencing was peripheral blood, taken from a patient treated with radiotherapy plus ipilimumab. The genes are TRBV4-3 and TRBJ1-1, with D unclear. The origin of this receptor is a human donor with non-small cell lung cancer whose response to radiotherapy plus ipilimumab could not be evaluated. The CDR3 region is CASSRGETEAFF. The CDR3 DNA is TGCGCCAGCAGCCGAGGAGAGACTGAAGCTTTCTTT.